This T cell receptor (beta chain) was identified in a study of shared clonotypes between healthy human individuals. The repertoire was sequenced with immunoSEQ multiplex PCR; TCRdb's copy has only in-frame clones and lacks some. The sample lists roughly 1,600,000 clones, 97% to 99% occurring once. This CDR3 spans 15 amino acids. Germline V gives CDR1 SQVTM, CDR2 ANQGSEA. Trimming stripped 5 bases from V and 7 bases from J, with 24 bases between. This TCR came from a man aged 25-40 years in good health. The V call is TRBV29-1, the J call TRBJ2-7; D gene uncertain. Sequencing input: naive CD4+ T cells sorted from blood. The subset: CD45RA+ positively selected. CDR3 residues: CSVRKDLVYKEEQYF. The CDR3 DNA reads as TGCAGCGTTAGAAAAGACCTCGTATACAAGGAAGAGCAGTACTTC.